These 13 T cell receptor beta chains share one sample of origin, sequenced in a study of blood T cell repertoires in COVID-19. Sequencing was performed with immunoSEQ multiplex PCR; in TCRdb, only in-frame clones are kept and a portion is missing. The table lists about 14,000 clones, around nine tenths of them singletons. Sequences were obtained from peripheral blood. These receptors were obtained from a human donor with active COVID-19. The donor label of this sample is uncertain.

The chain employs TRBV5-4 and TRBJ2-3, with 11 positions matching TRBD2. The CDR3 loop spans 16 amino acids. V lost 0 bases to trimming and J lost 5 bases; unmatched junction nucleotides: 5. The germline CDR1 and CDR2 sequences are SGHNT and YYREEE (reference sequence). The CDR3 sequence is CASSLVAGGPKDTQYF. The DNA for the CDR3 is TGTGCCAGCAGCTTGGTAGCGGGGGGGCCAAAAGATACGCAGTATTTT.

This chain links TRBV6-5 with TRBJ2-3; 12 bases agree with TRBD1. V was pared by 7 bases and J by 6 bases, with 5 bases of the junction left unmatched. The germline CDR1 and CDR2 sequences are MNHEY and SVGAGI. There are 14 residues in the CDR3. The CDR3 is CASTRGQGADTQYF. CDR3 nucleotides: TGTGCCAGCACCCGGGGACAGGGGGCGGATACGCAGTATTTT.

The chain joins TRBV6-6 to TRBJ1-5; D may be TRBD1 (5 bases). CDR1 is MNHNY, CDR2 SVGAGI, per germline (reference sequence). The CDR3 is 14 amino acids. V lost 2 bases to trimming and J lost 7 bases, with 12 bases between them. The CDR3 nucleotides read TGTGCCAGCAGTTACGGTAGCGGGACCCAGCCCCAGCATTTT. Its protein is CASSYGSGTQPQHF.

CDR3 nucleotide sequence: TGTGCCAGTACCAACACCGGGATGGGGACTGAAGCTTTCTTT. Protein: CASTNTGMGTEAFF. The gene calls are TRBV19 and TRBJ1-1; the D is unclear. V was pared by 7 bases and J by 5 bases, with 17 bases between. Germline V lookup: CDR1 LNHDA, CDR2 SQIVND (reference sequence). The CDR3 is made up of 14 amino acids.

J is TRBJ2-1 and V is TRBV9, with D maybe TRBD2 (6 bases). V was clipped by 4 bases and J by 9 bases, with 11 bases between them. CDR1 is SGDLS and CDR2 is YYNGEE in the germline V gene. The length of the CDR3 is 12 residues. The CDR3 coding sequence is TGTGCCAGCAGCACTAGCACAGGTGAGCAGTTCTTC. As protein: CASSTSTGEQFF.

J is TRBJ2-7 and V is TRBV3-1 (or the pseudogene TRBV3-2), with a tentative D call TRBD1 (5 bases). The CDR3 is 13 residues long. The V and J ends lost 0 bases and 4 bases respectively, with 7 bases between them. The germline V gene has CDR1 LGHDT and CDR2 YNNKEL (reference sequence). The CDR3 nucleotides are TGTGCCAGCAGCCAAGATGGGGCATACGAGCAGTACTTC. Protein: CASSQDGAYEQYF.

As DNA, the CDR3 is TGCGCCAGCAGTCTCACGGGAACTGAAGCTTTCTTT. This codes for CASSLTGTEAFF. The chain couples TRBV5-1 to TRBJ1-1; no clear D gene. Germline assignment: CDR1 SGHRS and CDR2 YFSETQ. The ends were cut back, 5 bases at V and 5 bases at J, with 10 bases in the middle. This CDR3 is 12 amino acids long.

This clone appeared a single time. The chain links TRBV2 to TRBJ2-2; 8 bases align to TRBD2. Germline CDR1 SNHLY, CDR2 FYNNEI. The CDR3 length is 15 residues. The V and J ends lost 6 bases and 8 bases, in that order; junction bases with no gene match: 11. The CDR3 sequence: CASRISGVVGGELFF. The CDR3 nucleotides are TGTGCCAGCAGGATTAGCGGGGTGGTAGGTGGGGAGCTGTTTTTT. Using reference TRBV2 and TRBJ2-2 for the parts outside the CDR3, the full variable domain is EPEVTQTPSHQVTQMGQEVILRCVPISNHLYFYWYRQILGQKVEFLVSFYNNEISEKSEIFDDQFSVERPDGSNFTLKIRSTKLEDSAMYFCASRISGVVGGELFFGEGSRLTVL.

The J gene is TRBJ1-2, the V gene TRBV19; no firm D call. Germline V gives CDR1 LNHDA, CDR2 SQIVND (reference sequence). V lost 1 base, J lost 5 bases, and 8 bases lay in between. There are 13 residues in the CDR3. The CDR3 protein is CASSIGPMYGYTF. The DNA for the CDR3 is TGTGCCAGTAGTATAGGGCCAATGTATGGCTACACCTTC. The whole variable domain, filled in from reference TRBV19 and TRBJ1-2, reads DGGITQSPKYLFRKEGQNVTLSCEQNLNHDAMYWYRQDPGQGLRLIYYSQIVNDFQKGDIAEGYSVSREKKESFPLTVTSAQKNPTAFYLCASSIGPMYGYTFGSGTRLTVV.

The chain uses TRBV5-1 and TRBJ2-2; TRBD1 might be the D (6 bases). The CDR3 extends over 15 amino acids. Deletions cut 7 bases from V and 0 bases from J, with 13 bases between. Germline CDR1 and CDR2: SGHRS and YFSETQ. The CDR3 is CASRRDIPNTGELFF. As DNA, the CDR3 is TGCGCCAGCCGACGGGACATACCGAACACCGGGGAGCTGTTTTTT.

The table lists this clone with a count of one. The J gene is TRBJ1-1, the V gene TRBV19, with unresolved D. Germline V gene lookup returns CDR1 LNHDA and CDR2 SQIVND (reference sequence). The CDR3 is 13 amino acids. Trimming took 1 base from V and 5 from J, leaving 8 bases between them. Here the CDR3 reads CASSIALRTEAFF. CDR3 DNA: TGTGCCAGTAGTATAGCTCTGAGGACTGAAGCTTTCTTT.

This sequence joins TRBV6-6 and TRBJ2-1; D gene unclear. This CDR3 contains 13 residues. The germline CDR1 and CDR2 sequences are MNHNY and SVGAGI (reference sequence). Trimming cost V 4 bases and J 8 bases, with 12 bases left between them. This CDR3 is CASSSPLFHEQFF. The CDR3 DNA reads TGTGCCAGCAGTTCCCCCCTTTTCCATGAGCAGTTCTTC.

The V and J genes are TRBV6-1 and TRBJ1-1; D gene unclear. V lost 2 bases to trimming and J lost 0 bases, with 7 bases between them. Germline assignment: CDR1 MNHNS and CDR2 SASEGT. This CDR3 has 14 residues. The DNA for the CDR3 is TGTGCCAGCAGTGAACTGTTTATGAACACTGAAGCTTTCTTT. Translated: CASSELFMNTEAFF.